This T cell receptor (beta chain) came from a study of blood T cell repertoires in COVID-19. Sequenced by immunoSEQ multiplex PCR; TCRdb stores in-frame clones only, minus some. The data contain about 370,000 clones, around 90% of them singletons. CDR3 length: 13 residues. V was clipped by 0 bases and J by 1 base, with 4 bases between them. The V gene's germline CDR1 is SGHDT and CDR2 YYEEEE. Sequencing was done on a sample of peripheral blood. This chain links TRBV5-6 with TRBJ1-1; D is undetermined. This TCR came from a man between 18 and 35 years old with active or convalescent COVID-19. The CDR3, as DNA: TGTGCCAGCAGCTTGGGTAGGAACACTGAAGCTTTCTTT. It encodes CASSLGRNTEAFF.